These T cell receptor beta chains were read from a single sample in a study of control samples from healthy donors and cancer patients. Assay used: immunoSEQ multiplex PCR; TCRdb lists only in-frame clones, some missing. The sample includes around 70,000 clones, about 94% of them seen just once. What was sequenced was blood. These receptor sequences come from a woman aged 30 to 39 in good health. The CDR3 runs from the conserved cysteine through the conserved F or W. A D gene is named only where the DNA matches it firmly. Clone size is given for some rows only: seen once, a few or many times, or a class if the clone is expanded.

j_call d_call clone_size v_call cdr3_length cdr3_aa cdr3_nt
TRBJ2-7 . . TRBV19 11 CASSMFGEQYF TGTGCCAGTAGTATGTTCGGGGAGCAGTACTTC
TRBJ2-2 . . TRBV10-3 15 CAISELSGGTGELFF TGTGCCATCAGCGAGCTGAGTGGGGGGACCGGGGAGCTGTTTTTT
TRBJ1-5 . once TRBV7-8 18 CASSPELDGHYSNQPQHF TGTGCCAGCAGCCCAGAACTGGACGGCCACTATAGCAATCAGCCCCAGCATTTT
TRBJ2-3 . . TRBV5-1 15 CASSLWTNPTDTQYF TGCGCCAGCAGCCTCTGGACAAACCCCACAGATACGCAGTATTTT
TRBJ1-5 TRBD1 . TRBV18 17 CASSPEQGGEGDQPQHF TGTGCCAGCTCACCAGAACAGGGGGGGGAGGGCGATCAGCCCCAGCATTTT
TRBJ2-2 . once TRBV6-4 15 CASSVSPFSAGELFF TGTGCCAGCAGTGTTAGCCCATTTTCCGCCGGGGAGCTGTTTTTT
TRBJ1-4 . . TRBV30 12 CAWSRPTGSSLF TGTGCCTGGAGTCGACCAACCGGGAGCAGCCTTTTT
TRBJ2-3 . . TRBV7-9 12 CASSQMGNTQYF TGTGCCAGCAGCCAAATGGGGAATACGCAGTATTTT
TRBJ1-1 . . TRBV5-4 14 CASSIEQRNTEAFF TGTGCCAGCAGCATAGAACAGAGAAACACTGAAGCTTTCTTT
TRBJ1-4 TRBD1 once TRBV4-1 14 CASSQRQGIEKLFF TGCGCCAGCAGCCAACGACAGGGGATTGAAAAACTGTTTTTT
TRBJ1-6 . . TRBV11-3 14 CASSPGRHNSPLHF TGTGCCAGCAGCCCGGGACGTCATAATTCACCCCTCCACTTT
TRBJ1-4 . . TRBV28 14 CASSLSLTGEKLFF TGTGCCAGCAGTTTGAGTTTAACAGGGGAAAAACTGTTTTTT
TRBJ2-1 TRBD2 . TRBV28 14 CASTPGGSYNEQFF TGTGCCAGCACCCCGGGGGGGTCCTACAATGAGCAGTTCTTC
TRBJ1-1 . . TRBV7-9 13 CASSKGNRPEAFF TGTGCCAGCTCCAAGGGAAACAGGCCTGAAGCTTTCTTT
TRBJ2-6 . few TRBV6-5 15 CASSPGESGANVLTF TGTGCCAGCAGTCCAGGGGAATCTGGGGCCAACGTCCTGACTTTC
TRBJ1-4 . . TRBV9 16 CASSALGGATNEKLFF TGTGCCAGCAGCGCCCTAGGGGGGGCAACTAATGAAAAACTGTTTTTT
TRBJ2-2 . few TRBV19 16 CASYGRVPGTTGELFF TGTGCCAGCTACGGCCGGGTTCCCGGGACCACCGGGGAGCTGTTTTTT
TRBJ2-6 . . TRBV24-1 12 CATSFGANVLTF TGTGCCACCAGCTTTGGGGCCAACGTCCTGACTTTC
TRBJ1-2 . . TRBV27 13 CASSSGPPYGYTF TGTGCCAGCAGTTCGGGGCCCCCCTATGGCTACACCTTC
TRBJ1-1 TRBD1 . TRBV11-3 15 CASSARQGEITEAFF TGTGCCAGCAGCGCCCGACAGGGTGAGATCACTGAAGCTTTCTTT
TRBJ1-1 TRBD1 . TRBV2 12 CASRQGKTEAFF TGTGCCAGCCGACAGGGGAAGACTGAAGCTTTCTTT
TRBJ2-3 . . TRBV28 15 CASTLLGSSTDTQYF TGTGCCAGCACCCTACTAGGTTCTAGCACAGATACGCAGTATTTT
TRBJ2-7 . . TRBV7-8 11 CASSSRHEQYF TGTGCCAGCAGCTCCCGTCACGAGCAGTACTTC
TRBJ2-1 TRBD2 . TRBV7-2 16 CASSPGIAGGSNEQFF TGTGCCAGCAGTCCAGGGATAGCGGGGGGGAGCAATGAGCAGTTCTTC
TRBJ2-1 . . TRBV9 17 CASSGVSSALPYNEQFF TGTGCCAGCAGCGGGGTCTCTAGCGCCCTCCCGTACAATGAGCAGTTCTTC
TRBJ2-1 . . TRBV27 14 CASSPRDVRDEQFF TGTGCCAGCAGTCCGAGGGACGTGCGCGATGAGCAGTTCTTC
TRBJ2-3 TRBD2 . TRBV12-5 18 CASGLVSLAGVSTDTQYF TGTGCTAGTGGTTTGGTATCCCTGGCGGGGGTGAGCACAGATACGCAGTATTTT
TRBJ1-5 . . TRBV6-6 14 CASSYSEALQPQHF TGTGCCAGCAGTTACTCGGAGGCCCTTCAGCCCCAGCATTTT
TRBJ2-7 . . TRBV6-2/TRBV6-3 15 CASSARGSLSYEQYF TGTGCCAGCAGTGCCCGGGGCTCCCTCTCCTACGAGCAGTACTTC
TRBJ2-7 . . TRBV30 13 CAWSVRPGYEQYF TGTGCCTGGAGTGTACGGCCCGGCTACGAGCAGTACTTC
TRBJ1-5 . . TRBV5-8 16 CASSHDRWGGNQPQHF TGTGCCAGCAGCCACGACAGGTGGGGAGGCAATCAGCCCCAGCATTTT
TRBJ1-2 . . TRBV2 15 CASGQSGTVGYGYTF TGTGCCAGCGGACAGTCCGGGACGGTCGGCTATGGCTACACCTTC
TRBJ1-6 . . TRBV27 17 CASSPSEGSSYNSPLHF TGTGCCAGCAGTCCCTCAGAGGGGAGCTCCTATAATTCACCCCTCCACTTT
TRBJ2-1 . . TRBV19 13 CASSIAGYNEQFF TGTGCCAGTAGTATAGCCGGGTACAATGAGCAGTTCTTC
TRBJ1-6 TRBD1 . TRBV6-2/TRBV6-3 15 CASSSRTGYNSPLHF TGTGCCAGCAGTTCGAGGACAGGTTATAATTCACCCCTCCACTTT
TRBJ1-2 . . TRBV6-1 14 CASSEDIRSYGYTF TGTGCCAGCAGTGAAGATATACGGAGCTATGGCTACACCTTC
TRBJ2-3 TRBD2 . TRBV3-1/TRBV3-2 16 CASSQGLAGSADTQYF TGTGCCAGCAGCCAAGGACTAGCGGGGAGTGCAGATACGCAGTATTTT
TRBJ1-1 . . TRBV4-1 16 CASSQEKTGLNTEAFF TGCGCCAGCAGCCAAGAAAAGACAGGCTTGAACACTGAAGCTTTCTTT
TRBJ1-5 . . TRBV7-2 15 CASSLDRNSNQPQHF TGTGCCAGCAGCTTAGACAGAAATAGCAATCAGCCCCAGCATTTT
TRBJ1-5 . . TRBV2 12 CASSDSYQPQHF TGTGCCAGCAGTGACAGCTATCAGCCCCAGCATTTT
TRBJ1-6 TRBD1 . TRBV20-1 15 CSASLDRGKRSPLHF TGCAGTGCTAGTTTGGACAGGGGGAAGAGGTCACCCCTCCACTTT
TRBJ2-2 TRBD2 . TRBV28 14 CASRTGGARGELFF TGTGCCAGCCGTACGGGGGGGGCGAGAGGGGAGCTGTTTTTT
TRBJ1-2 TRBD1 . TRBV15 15 CATSARLTGNYGYTF TGTGCCACCAGCGCGCGCTTGACAGGGAACTATGGCTACACCTTC
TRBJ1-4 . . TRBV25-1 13 CASTAPANEKLFF TGTGCCAGTACAGCCCCCGCTAATGAAAAACTGTTTTTT
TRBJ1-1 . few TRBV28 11 CASSLATGAFF TGTGCCAGCAGTTTAGCCACCGGAGCTTTCTTT
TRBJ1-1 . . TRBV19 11 CASSLGAEAFF TGTGCCAGTAGTTTAGGGGCGGAAGCTTTCTTT
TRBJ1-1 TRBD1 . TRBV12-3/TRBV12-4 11 CASSWTGQAFF TGTGCCAGCAGCTGGACAGGCCAAGCTTTCTTT
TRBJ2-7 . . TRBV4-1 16 CASSQDFGTYTYEQYF TGCGCCAGCAGCCAAGACTTCGGCACGTACACCTACGAGCAGTACTTC
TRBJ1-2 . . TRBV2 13 CASTRTRNYGYTF TGTGCCAGCACCAGGACGAGGAACTATGGCTACACCTTC
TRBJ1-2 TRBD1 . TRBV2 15 CASREQGALNYGYTF TGTGCCAGCAGAGAACAGGGGGCCTTAAACTATGGCTACACCTTC
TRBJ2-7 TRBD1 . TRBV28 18 CGSMKRDRGIGSSYEQYF TGTGGCAGCATGAAACGGGACAGGGGTATAGGGAGCTCCTACGAGCAGTACTTC